Here is one T cell receptor beta chain with its context. Per the study methods: Cell counts per sample came from amplifying reference gene primers. Assay: immunoSEQ multiplex PCR; the TCRdb copy retains only in-frame clones and omits some. The V and J calls and clone size were taken over from that table, and D and trimming were inferred from the DNA. This sample has over 45,000 clones; about three quarters occur once, and the top ten carry 22%. V lost 6 bases and J lost 7; bases outside the gene matches: 5. CDR3 length: 13 amino acids. CDR1 MNHNY and CDR2 SVGAGI come from the germline V gene (reference sequence). This entry belongs to a study of blood T cell repertoires in COVID-19. About the study: Sites in the United States, Italy and Spain provided acute and convalescent COVID-19 samples. T cells, B-cell-depleted T cells, or PBMCs supplied cDNA or gDNA.

Sequenced input: peripheral blood. This TCR was sampled from a man between 45 and 60 years old with active or convalescent COVID-19. This sequence joins TRBV6-6 and TRBJ2-2, with 7 positions matching TRBD2. CDR3: CASSPRTSGELFF. The CDR3 DNA reads as TGTGCCAGCAGCCCCCGGACTAGCGGGGAGCTGTTTTTT.